Below, one T cell receptor (beta chain) is given with its context. The CDR3 spans 15 residues. Germline V lookup: CDR1 LGHDT, CDR2 YNNKEL (reference sequence). V shed 2 bases, J shed 7 bases, and the junction held 4 bases outside the gene matches. This specimen comes from a study of blood T cell repertoires in COVID-19. On the study more broadly: Nucleic acid was either cDNA or gDNA, and it came from T cells, B-cell-depleted T cells, or PBMCs.

Per the original methods: Amplification of reference gene primers provided the estimated nucleated cell counts. Produced via immunoSEQ multiplex PCR; TCRdb's table is partial and in-frame only. That table supplies the V and J calls and clone size; D and trimming were determined from the DNA. The top ten hold roughly 15% of the sample, which has about 140,000 clones, around 80% seen once. The source material was peripheral blood. The sequence was collected from a man aged 45-65 years with acute or convalescent COVID-19. This chain joins TRBV3-1 (or the pseudogene TRBV3-2) and TRBJ1-6; 8 positions match TRBD1. As DNA, the CDR3 is TGTGCCAGCAGCCAACATCCAGGGGGCAATTCACCCCTCCACTTT. Translation gives CASSQHPGGNSPLHF.